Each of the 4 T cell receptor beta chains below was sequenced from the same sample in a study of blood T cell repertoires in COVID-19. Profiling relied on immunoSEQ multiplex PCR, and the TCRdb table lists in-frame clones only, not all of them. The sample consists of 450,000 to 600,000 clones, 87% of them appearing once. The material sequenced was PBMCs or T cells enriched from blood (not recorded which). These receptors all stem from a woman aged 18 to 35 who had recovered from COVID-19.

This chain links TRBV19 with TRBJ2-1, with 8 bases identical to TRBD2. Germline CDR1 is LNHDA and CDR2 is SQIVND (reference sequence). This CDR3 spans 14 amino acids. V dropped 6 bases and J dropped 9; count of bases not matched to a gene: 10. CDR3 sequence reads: CASSPGGPETEQFF. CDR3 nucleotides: TGTGCCAGTAGCCCGGGGGGGCCGGAGACTGAGCAGTTCTTC.

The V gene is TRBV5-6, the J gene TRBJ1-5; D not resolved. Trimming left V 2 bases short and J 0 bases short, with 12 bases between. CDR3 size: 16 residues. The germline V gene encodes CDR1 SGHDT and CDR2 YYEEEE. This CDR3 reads CASSFSRRYSNQPQHF. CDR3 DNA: TGTGCCAGCAGCTTTTCGAGGAGATATAGCAATCAGCCCCAGCATTTT.

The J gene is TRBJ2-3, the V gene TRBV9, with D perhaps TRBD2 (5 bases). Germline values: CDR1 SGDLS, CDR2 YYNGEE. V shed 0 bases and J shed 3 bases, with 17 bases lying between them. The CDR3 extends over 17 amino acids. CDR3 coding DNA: TGTGCCAGCAGCGTAGCCTCCTCTAGGAGCGGAACAGATACGCAGTATTTT. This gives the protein CASSVASSRSGTDTQYF.

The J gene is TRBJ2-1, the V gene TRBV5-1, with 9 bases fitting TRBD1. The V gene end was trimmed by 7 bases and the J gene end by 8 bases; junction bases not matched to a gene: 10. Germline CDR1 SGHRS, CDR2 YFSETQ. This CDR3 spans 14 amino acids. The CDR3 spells CASGPGQGGDEQFF. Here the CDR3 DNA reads TGCGCCAGCGGGCCGGGACAGGGAGGCGATGAGCAGTTCTTC.